These 18 T cell receptor beta chains were all obtained from the same sample, sequenced in a study of identical twins. Using its own MiXCR run on the 5' RACE reads, TCRdb lists one record per CDR3 protein. The data show approximately 210,000 distinct CDR3 sequences, roughly 10% seen once. Specimen: memory (CD45RO+) T cells sorted from blood. The receptor set was obtained from a woman under 30 in good health.

The table lists this clonotype with many counts. The chain carries TRBV29-1 and TRBJ1-4, with D unresolved. CDR3 length: 11 amino acids. The ends were cut back, 2 bases at V and 10 bases at J, with 8 bases in the middle. Germline CDR1 and CDR2: SQVTM and ANQGSEA. The CDR3 nucleotides are TGCAGCGTTGAAACACCCGGAAAACTGTTTTTT. It codes for CSVETPGKLFF.

This clonotype was observed a few times. The chain recombines TRBV6-1 with TRBJ2-7, with D possibly being TRBD2 (6 bases). The V end lost 4 bases, the J end lost 0 bases, and 13 bases lay between the germline ends. The germline V gene encodes CDR1 MNHNS and CDR2 SASEGT. The CDR3 extends over 15 amino acids. The CDR3 sequence is CASSVLATRSYEQYF. DNA of the CDR3: TGTGCCAGCAGTGTCCTAGCGACCCGCTCCTACGAGCAGTACTTC.

This clonotype was picked up many times. This chain links TRBV7-8 with TRBJ1-4; D might be TRBD1 (5 bases). The CDR3 spans 15 residues. Germline CDR1 SGHVS, CDR2 FQNEAQ. The ends were cut back, 4 bases at V and 4 bases at J, with 13 bases in the middle. The CDR3 DNA reads TGTGCCAGCAGCTGGGACGGGGCACTTAATGAAAAACTGTTTTTT. This encodes CASSWDGALNEKLFF.

The chain links TRBV29-1 to TRBJ2-2; 7 bases are a match to TRBD1. CDR3 size: 15 residues. V lost 4 bases to trimming and J lost 4 bases; unmatched junction nucleotides: 9. The germline gives CDR1 SQVTM, CDR2 ANQGSEA. CDR3 region: CSVARTSGGTGELFF. CDR3 coding DNA: TGCAGCGTTGCACGGACCTCAGGGGGCACCGGGGAGCTGTTTTTT.

The chain links TRBV18 to TRBJ1-6; a weak D match, TRBD1 (5 bases). The length of the CDR3 is 15 residues. Germline CDR1 KGHSH, CDR2 LQKENI. Trimming took off 3 bases at V and 8 bases at J, with 14 bases between the two ends. The CDR3 sequence: CASSPAAGRDSPLHF. The CDR3 DNA sequence: TGTGCCAGCTCACCCGCGGCAGGGAGGGATTCACCCCTCCACTTT.

This clonotype was found a few times. The chain recombines TRBV20-1 with TRBJ2-1; no clear D. Trimming stripped 1 base from V and 5 bases from J, with 12 bases between. CDR1 DFQATT and CDR2 SNEGSKA come from the germline V gene (reference sequence). This CDR3 has 14 residues. CDR3 amino acids: CSARGLEAHNEQFF. The CDR3 DNA reads as TGCAGTGCTAGAGGGCTAGAGGCCCACAATGAGCAGTTCTTC.

This clonotype was seen a handful of times. The V and J genes are TRBV6-1 and TRBJ2-1; D is possibly TRBD2 (6 bases). The CDR3 is 13 residues long. V lost 8 bases to trimming and J lost 5 bases, with 13 bases between them. CDR1 and CDR2 (germline): MNHNS, SASEGT. CDR3 amino acids: CASRRGSNNEQFF. CDR3 coding DNA: TGTGCCAGCCGGCGGGGATCGAACAATGAGCAGTTCTTC.

This clonotype was observed at least ten times. This CDR3 reads CASSPGSGGYEQYF. The CDR3, as DNA: TGTGCCAGCAGCCCGGGTAGCGGGGGGTACGAGCAGTACTTC. The chain couples TRBV9 to TRBJ2-7; 10 bases map to TRBD2. The CDR3 covers 14 residues. Germline loops: CDR1 SGDLS, CDR2 YYNGEE. Losses at the gene ends were 4 bases for V and 4 bases for J; bases not matched to a gene: 5.

This clonotype was detected a few times. The chain is built from TRBV7-6 and TRBJ1-2; D is perhaps TRBD1 (5 bases). The length of the CDR3 is 16 residues. V was trimmed by 1 base and J by 3 bases, leaving 15 bases between them. Germline V gene data show CDR1 as SGHVS and CDR2 as FNYEAQ. CDR3 protein: CASSLGTGTFDYGYTF. The CDR3, as DNA: TGTGCCAGCAGCTTAGGGACCGGGACGTTCGACTATGGCTACACCTTC.

This clonotype occurred many times. The V gene is TRBV2, the J gene TRBJ1-6; D is unclear. The CDR3 consists of 12 residues. The V gene lost 2 bases and the J gene lost 9 bases, with 5 bases spanning the gap. Germline lookup yields CDR1 SNHLY and CDR2 FYNNEI. This CDR3 is CASSESGSPLHF. The CDR3 nucleotides read TGTGCCAGCAGTGAAAGCGGTTCACCCCTCCACTTT. The full variable domain, its missing parts supplied by reference TRBV2 and TRBJ1-6, is EPEVTQTPSHQVTQMGQEVILRCVPISNHLYFYWYRQILGQKVEFLVSFYNNEISEKSEIFDDQFSVERPDGSNFTLKIRSTKLEDSAMYFCASSESGSPLHFGNGTRLTVT.

V gene TRBV12-5 combines with J gene TRBJ2-2; tentatively, D is TRBD1 (6 bases). The germline CDR1 and CDR2 sequences are LGHNT and FRNRAP. The CDR3 extends over 15 amino acids. V dropped 5 bases and J dropped 7 bases, with 17 bases sitting between them. The DNA of the CDR3 is TGTGCTAGTGGTCTCCAATACAGGGTCGGCGGGGAGCTGTTTTTT. Its protein is CASGLQYRVGGELFF.

A note on this clonotype: One junction end does not reproduce the germline sequence, and a read error may be involved. The V gene is TRBV18, the J gene TRBJ2-7; 8 bases fit TRBD1. The CDR3 contains 15 residues. CDR1 is KGHSH, CDR2 LQKENI, per germline. CDR3: CASSPIETGEGEQYF. Written as DNA, the CDR3 is TGTGCCAGCTCACCGATAGAGACAGGGGAAGGCGAGCAGTATTTC.

This clonotype was seen only a few times. This chain links TRBV20-1 with TRBJ2-4, with a tentative D call TRBD2 (6 bases). CDR1 is DFQATT, CDR2 SNEGSKA, per germline (reference sequence). The CDR3 length is 14 residues. V lost 5 bases and J lost 5, with 16 bases in between. CDR3 nucleotide sequence: TGCAGTGCTTCCCCGACTAGAGGTCAAAACATTCAGTACTTC. Protein product: CSASPTRGQNIQYF.

This chain uses TRBV18 with TRBJ2-6; no clear D gene. Germline loops: CDR1 KGHSH, CDR2 LQKENI. The germline V and J ends were trimmed by 0 bases and 2 bases, with 11 bases remaining between them. The CDR3 spans 17 residues. The DNA for the CDR3 is TGTGCCAGCTCACCACCGCAGTACTTGGCTGGGGCCAACGTCCTGACTTTC. Residues: CASSPPQYLAGANVLTF.

The sample holds many counts of this clonotype. J is TRBJ2-1 and V is TRBV20-1, with D possibly called TRBD1 or TRBD2 (5 bases each). CDR1 and CDR2 from the germline V gene are DFQATT and SNEGSKA (reference sequence). V was clipped by 6 bases and J by 0 bases, with 15 bases between them. The CDR3 length is 15 residues. The CDR3 coding sequence is TGCAGTGCCTCGAGGGGCGGAAACTCCTACAATGAGCAGTTCTTC. Protein: CSASRGGNSYNEQFF.

Comment on this clonotype: Germline and junction disagree at one end, which may indicate a read error. The rearrangement links TRBV20-1 to TRBJ2-1, with 12 bases identical to TRBD2. Germline CDR1 and CDR2: DFQATT and SNEGSKA (reference sequence). This CDR3 region has 20 residues. The CDR3 nucleotides are TGCAGTGCTAGAGGAGTCGGACTAGCGGGATCATCACCCTCCCACAATGAGCAGTTCTTC. This translates into CSARGVGLAGSSPSHNEQFF.

This clonotype is medium-sized (0.01 to 0.1%) within its sample. The chain carries TRBV5-1 and TRBJ1-4, with 9 bases lining up with TRBD1. The CDR3 totals 14 residues. Trimming removed 4 bases from V and 4 bases from J; junction bases left unmatched: 2. Germline values: CDR1 SGHRS, CDR2 YFSETQ. CDR3: CASSTDRGNEKLFF. CDR3 DNA: TGCGCCAGCAGCACGGACAGGGGTAATGAAAAACTGTTTTTT.

The chain links TRBV29-1 to TRBJ2-3; 11 bases align to TRBD2. Germline values: CDR1 SQVTM, CDR2 ANQGSEA. V shed 5 bases and J 5 bases; nucleotides not matched to a gene: 6. This CDR3 has 14 residues. In DNA form, the CDR3 reads TGCAGCGTTTATAGCGGGGGGGCTGGAGATACGCAGTATTTT. It encodes CSVYSGGAGDTQYF.